The following is a TCR beta chain sequence with its context. What it recognizes is unknown. It was with 60 Vbeta and 13 Jbeta primers that the PCR ran. TCRdb keeps only in-frame clones here, not all; method: immunoSEQ multiplex PCR. The repertoire holds approximately 190,000 clones, with over 70% as singletons. The data derive from a study of cytomegalovirus exposure and HLA in healthy donors. As for the study in general: Among over 350 genotyped donors, approximately 80% fell in the Caucasian-associated ancestry cluster. Study-wide results and caveats: The study labeled 180 or so TCR beta chains cytomegalovirus-associated. Analysis was performed later, and it showed HLA-associated TCR beta chains to be more clonally expanded than equally common others.

The CDR3 totals 14 residues. Trimming stripped 4 bases from V and 4 bases from J, with 8 bases between. Germline values: CDR1 MNHNY, CDR2 SVGAGI (reference sequence). The TCR comes from a woman aged 18-30 years in good health and CMV-seropositive. Sequencing used PBMCs. The V and J genes are TRBV6-6 and TRBJ2-6, with D perhaps matching TRBD2 (6 bases). CDR3 DNA sequence: TGTGCCAGCAGTTGGGACTCGGGGGCCAACGTCCTGACTTTC. It specifies CASSWDSGANVLTF.